The clone carrying this T cell receptor (beta chain) showed up just a few times. This sample was included in a study of tumor-infiltrating lymphocytes in primary liver carcinoma. For the study at large: Patients were both men and women, whose ages ran from 30 to 69 years.

Starting material of 500 ng total RNA yielded TCR beta cDNA via a constant-region primer. Employing slightly modified ARM-PCR, three nested multiplex PCR rounds were run, and these gave rise to the TCR beta libraries. A C-beta reverse primer was combined with TRBV1-TRBV30 forward primers in the first two PCR rounds, and each round had 9 to 10 cycles. TCRdb itself ran the multiplex PCR reads through MiXCR, one entry per CDR3 protein. This table has approximately 320,000 distinct CDR3 sequences, approximately 54% appearing once. CDR3 length: 13 residues. The V gene lost 4 bases and the J gene lost 2 bases, with 8 bases spanning the gap. Germline V gives CDR1 SQVTM, CDR2 ANQGSEA. Germline DNA was also extracted, with blood RNA taken from unsorted whole blood. The researchers drew 3.5 to 4.5 milliliters of peripheral blood before surgery.

This sequence joins TRBV29-1 and TRBJ2-2; D unresolved. Sequences were obtained from peripheral blood. This clonotype originated in a woman aged 30 to 39 with primary liver carcinoma and hepatitis B virus infection. The CDR3 DNA follows: TGCAGCGTTGCCTATCGTAACACCGGGGAGCTGTTTTTT. As protein: CSVAYRNTGELFF.